This TCR beta chain was observed in a study of blood T cell repertoires in COVID-19. The method was immunoSEQ multiplex PCR; TCRdb's version includes in-frame clones alone and lacks a portion of them. Among around 190,000 clones listed, roughly 87% were seen once. There are 15 residues in the CDR3. Germline V gene data show CDR1 as MDHEN and CDR2 as SYDVKM. V lost 10 bases and J lost 4, with 19 bases in between. The chain recombines TRBV28 with TRBJ2-2, with TRBD1 as a possible D gene (6 bases). Sample: peripheral blood. This receptor was identified in a woman aged 70-85 years with COVID-19, enrolled during active disease. CDR3 loop: CATSGAKRGTGELFF. CDR3 sequence (DNA): TGTGCCACCTCAGGGGCGAAAAGAGGCACCGGGGAGCTGTTTTTT. Looking up the rest from reference TRBV28 and TRBJ2-2 gives the full variable domain: DVKVTQSSRYLVKRTGEKVFLECVQDMDHENMFWYRQDPGLGLRLIYFSYDVKMKEKGDIPEGYSVSREKKERFSLILESASTNQTSMYLCATSGAKRGTGELFFGEGSRLTVL.